This T cell receptor (beta chain) came from a study of metastatic and nonmetastatic thyroid tumors. There are many counts of this clone. No patient received treatment before thyroid surgery. TCRdb re-called the PCR reads through MiXCR. The sample has 43,000 or so clones, less than 5% seen once; the top ten hold roughly 9.8%. V lost 4 bases to trimming and J lost 5 bases, with 18 bases between them. This CDR3 has 15 residues. V gene TRBV12-3 or TRBV12-4 combines with J gene TRBJ2-7; D is uncertain. This sequence was found in a female donor with papillary thyroid cancer or a benign thyroid nodule (not recorded which). Some clones in this sample may be carry-over from other donors' samples. Sequencing was done on a sample of blood. CDR3 sequence: CASSSSDPVGDEQYF. The CDR3 bases are TGTGCCAGCAGTTCATCGGACCCCGTTGGGGACGAGCAGTACTTC.